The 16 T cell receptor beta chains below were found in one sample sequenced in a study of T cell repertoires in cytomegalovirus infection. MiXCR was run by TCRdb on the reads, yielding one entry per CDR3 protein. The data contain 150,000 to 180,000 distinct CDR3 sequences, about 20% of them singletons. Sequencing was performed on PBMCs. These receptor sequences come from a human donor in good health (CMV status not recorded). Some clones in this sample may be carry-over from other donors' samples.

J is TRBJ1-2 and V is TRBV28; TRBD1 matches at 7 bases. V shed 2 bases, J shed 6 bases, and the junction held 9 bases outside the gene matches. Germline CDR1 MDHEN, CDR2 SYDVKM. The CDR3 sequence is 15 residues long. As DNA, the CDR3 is TGTGCCAGCAGTTTAGGAGTCAGGGGGAGTGATGGCTACACCTTC. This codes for CASSLGVRGSDGYTF.

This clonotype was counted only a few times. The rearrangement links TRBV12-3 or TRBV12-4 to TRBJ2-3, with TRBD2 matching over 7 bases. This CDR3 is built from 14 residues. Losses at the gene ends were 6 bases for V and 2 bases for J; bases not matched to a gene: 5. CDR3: CASSSGTTTDTQYF. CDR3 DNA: TGTGCCAGCAGCTCCGGGACTACCACAGATACGCAGTATTTT.

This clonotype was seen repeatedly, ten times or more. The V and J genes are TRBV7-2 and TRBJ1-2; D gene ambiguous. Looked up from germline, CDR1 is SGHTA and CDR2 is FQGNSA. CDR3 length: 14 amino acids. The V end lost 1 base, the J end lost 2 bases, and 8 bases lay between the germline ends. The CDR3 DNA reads TGTGCCAGCAGCTTAGGGCTCGGAAACTATGGCTACACCTTC. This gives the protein CASSLGLGNYGYTF.

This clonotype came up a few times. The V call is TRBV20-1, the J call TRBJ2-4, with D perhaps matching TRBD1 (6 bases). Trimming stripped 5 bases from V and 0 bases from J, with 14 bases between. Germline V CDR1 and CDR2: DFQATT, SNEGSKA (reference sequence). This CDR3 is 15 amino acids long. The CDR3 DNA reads TGCAGTGCTTCCCGACAGGACGTAGCCAAAAACATTCAGTACTTC. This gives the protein CSASRQDVAKNIQYF.

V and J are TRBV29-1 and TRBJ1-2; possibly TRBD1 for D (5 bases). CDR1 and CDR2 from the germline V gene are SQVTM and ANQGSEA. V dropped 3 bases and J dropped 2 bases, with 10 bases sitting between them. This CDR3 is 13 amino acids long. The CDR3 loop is CSVDQGGNYGYTF. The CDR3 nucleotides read TGCAGCGTTGATCAGGGAGGAAACTATGGCTACACCTTC.

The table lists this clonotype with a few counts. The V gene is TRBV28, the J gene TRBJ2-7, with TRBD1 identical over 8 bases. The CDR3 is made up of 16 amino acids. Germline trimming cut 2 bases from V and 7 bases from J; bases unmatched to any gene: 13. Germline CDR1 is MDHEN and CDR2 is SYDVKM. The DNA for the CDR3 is TGTGCCAGCAGTTTAGTGGCAGGGGGCGTAAGTGATGAGCAGTACTTC. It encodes CASSLVAGGVSDEQYF. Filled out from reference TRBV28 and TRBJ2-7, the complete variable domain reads DVKVTQSSRYLVKRTGEKVFLECVQDMDHENMFWYRQDPGLGLRLIYFSYDVKMKEKGDIPEGYSVSREKKERFSLILESASTNQTSMYLCASSLVAGGVSDEQYFGPGTRLTVT.

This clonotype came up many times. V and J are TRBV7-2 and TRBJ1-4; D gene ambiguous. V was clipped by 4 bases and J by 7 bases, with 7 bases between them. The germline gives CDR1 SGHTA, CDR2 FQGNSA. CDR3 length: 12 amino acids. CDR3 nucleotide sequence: TGTGCCAGCAGCTCGATGGGTGAAAAACTGTTTTTT. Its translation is CASSSMGEKLFF.

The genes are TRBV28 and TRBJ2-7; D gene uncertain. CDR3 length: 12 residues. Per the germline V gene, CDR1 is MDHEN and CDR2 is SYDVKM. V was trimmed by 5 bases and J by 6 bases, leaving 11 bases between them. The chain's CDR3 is CASSPLVREQYF. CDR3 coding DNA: TGTGCCAGCAGTCCCCTTGTCCGCGAGCAGTACTTC.

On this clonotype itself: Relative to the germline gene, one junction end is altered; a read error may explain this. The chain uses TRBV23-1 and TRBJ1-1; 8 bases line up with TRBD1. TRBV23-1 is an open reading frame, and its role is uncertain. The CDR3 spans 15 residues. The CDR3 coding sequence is TGCGCCAGCAGTCATCCGGGACAGGCGAACAATGAAGCTTTCTTT. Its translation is CASSHPGQANNEAFF.

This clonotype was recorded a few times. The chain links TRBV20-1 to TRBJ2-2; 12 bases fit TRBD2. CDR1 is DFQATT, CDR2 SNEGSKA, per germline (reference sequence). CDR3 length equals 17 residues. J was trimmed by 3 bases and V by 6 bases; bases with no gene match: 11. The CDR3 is CSARGLAGRVDTGELFF. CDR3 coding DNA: TGCAGTGCGCGGGGACTAGCGGGTCGAGTCGACACCGGGGAGCTGTTTTTT.

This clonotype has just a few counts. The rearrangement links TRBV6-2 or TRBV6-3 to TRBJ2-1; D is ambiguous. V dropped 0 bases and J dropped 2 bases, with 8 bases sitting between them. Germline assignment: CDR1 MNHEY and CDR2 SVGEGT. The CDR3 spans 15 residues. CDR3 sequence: CASSYSEWTYNEQFF. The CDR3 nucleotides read TGTGCCAGCAGTTACTCGGAATGGACCTACAATGAGCAGTTCTTC.

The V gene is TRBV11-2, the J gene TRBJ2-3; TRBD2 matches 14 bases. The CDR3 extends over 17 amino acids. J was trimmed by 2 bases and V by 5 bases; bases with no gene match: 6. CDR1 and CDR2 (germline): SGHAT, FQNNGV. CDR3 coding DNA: TGTGCCAGCAGCGGGACTAGCGGGAGTTTAAACACAGATACGCAGTATTTT. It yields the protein CASSGTSGSLNTDTQYF.

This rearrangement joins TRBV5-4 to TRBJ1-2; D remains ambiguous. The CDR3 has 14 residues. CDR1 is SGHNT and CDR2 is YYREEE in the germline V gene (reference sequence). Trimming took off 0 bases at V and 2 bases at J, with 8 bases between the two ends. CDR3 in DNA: TGTGCCAGCAGCTTGGGAGGGAGAAACTATGGCTACACCTTC. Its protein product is CASSLGGRNYGYTF.

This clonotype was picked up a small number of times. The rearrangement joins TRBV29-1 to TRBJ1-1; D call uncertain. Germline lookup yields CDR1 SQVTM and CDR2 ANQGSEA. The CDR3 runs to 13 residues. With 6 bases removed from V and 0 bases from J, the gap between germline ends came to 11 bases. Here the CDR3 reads CSVATLMNTEAFF. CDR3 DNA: TGCAGCGTCGCGACACTGATGAACACTGAAGCTTTCTTT.

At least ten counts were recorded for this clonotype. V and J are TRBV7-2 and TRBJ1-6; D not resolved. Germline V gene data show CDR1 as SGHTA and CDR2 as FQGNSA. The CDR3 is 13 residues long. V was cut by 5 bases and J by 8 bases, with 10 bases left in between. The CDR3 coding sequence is TGTGCCAGCAGCCCACAGCCATATTCACCCCTCCACTTT. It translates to CASSPQPYSPLHF.

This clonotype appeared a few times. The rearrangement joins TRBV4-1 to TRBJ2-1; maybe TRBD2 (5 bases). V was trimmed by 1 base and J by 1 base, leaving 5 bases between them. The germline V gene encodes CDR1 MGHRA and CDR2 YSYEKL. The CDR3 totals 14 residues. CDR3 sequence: CASSQGTSYNEQFF. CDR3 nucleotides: TGCGCCAGCAGCCAAGGGACTTCCTACAATGAGCAGTTCTTC.